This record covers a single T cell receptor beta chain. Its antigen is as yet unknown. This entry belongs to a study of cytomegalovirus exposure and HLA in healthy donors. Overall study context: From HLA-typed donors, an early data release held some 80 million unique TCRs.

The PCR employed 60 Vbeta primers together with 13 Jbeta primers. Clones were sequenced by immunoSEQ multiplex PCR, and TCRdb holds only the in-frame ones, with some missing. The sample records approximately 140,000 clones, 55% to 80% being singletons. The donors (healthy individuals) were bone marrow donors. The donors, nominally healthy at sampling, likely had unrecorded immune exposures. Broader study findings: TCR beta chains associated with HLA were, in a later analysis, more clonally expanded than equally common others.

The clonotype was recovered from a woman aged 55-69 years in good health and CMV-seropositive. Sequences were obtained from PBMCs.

CDR3 nucleotide sequence: TGCGCCAGCAGCTTGGAGGCTAGCGGGAGGACAGATACGCAGTATTTT. Its translation: CASSLEASGRTDTQYF. The chain uses TRBV5-1 and TRBJ2-3, with 11 bases lining up with TRBD2. V lost 0 bases and J lost 3; bases outside the gene matches: 3. This CDR3 comprises 16 residues. CDR1 and CDR2 from the germline V gene are SGHRS and YFSETQ.